The 31 T cell receptor beta chains listed next were all sequenced from one sample in a study of blood T cell repertoires in COVID-19. Generated by immunoSEQ multiplex PCR, the TCRdb table keeps only in-frame clones and is missing some. Of about 230,000 clones listed, about 79% are singletons. Sequenced input: peripheral blood. The source is a middle-aged man who had recovered from COVID-19.

This clone was detected only once. V usage is TRBV5-4 and J usage is TRBJ2-5; D is unresolved. The germline CDR1 and CDR2 sequences are SGHNT and YYREEE (reference sequence). The CDR3 runs 15 residues. Between the trimmed V and J ends, which lost 0 bases and 1 base, there was a span of 10 bases. CDR3 coding DNA: TGTGCCAGCAGCTTGGCCCTCACAGCCCAAGAGACCCAGTACTTC. Its translation is CASSLALTAQETQYF.

This chain links TRBV6-6 with TRBJ1-5; 9 nucleotides align to TRBD1. The CDR3 runs to 15 residues. Trimming at V came to 7 bases and at J to 2 bases, leaving 6 bases not matched to a gene. In germline, CDR1 is MNHNY, CDR2 SVGAGI (reference sequence). CDR3 loop: CASTSQGAGNQPQHF. The DNA for the CDR3 is TGTGCCAGCACCTCACAGGGGGCTGGCAATCAGCCCCAGCATTTT.

V gene TRBV7-2 combines with J gene TRBJ2-7; 12 bases are a match to TRBD2. Germline CDR1 reads SGHTA; CDR2 reads FQGNSA. The V segment lost 1 base and the J segment 5 bases; nucleotides outside the gene matches: 9. This CDR3 region has 17 residues. The CDR3 region has the DNA TGTGCCAGCAGCTTAGTGACTAGCGGGGGCGCCGATAACGAGCAGTACTTC. This sequence encodes CASSLVTSGGADNEQYF.

The rearrangement links TRBV18 to TRBJ2-6; D might be TRBD2 (5 bases). This CDR3 spans 17 amino acids. V gave up 1 base and J gave up 4 bases, with 14 bases separating them. CDR1 KGHSH and CDR2 LQKENI come from the germline V gene. The CDR3 region has the DNA TGTGCCAGCTCACCACAATCGGGGTCGGCCGGGGCCAACGTCCTGACTTTC. It yields the protein CASSPQSGSAGANVLTF. Full variable domain (missing parts from reference TRBV18 and TRBJ2-6): NAGVMQNPRHLVRRRGQEARLRCSPMKGHSHVYWYRQLPEEGLKFMVYLQKENIIDESGMPKERFSAEFPKEGPSILRIQQVVRGDSAAYFCASSPQSGSAGANVLTFGAGSRLTVL.

The chain carries TRBV7-9 and TRBJ1-1; 10 positions match TRBD1. CDR1 SEHNR and CDR2 FQNEAQ come from the germline V gene (reference sequence). Trimming removed 6 bases from V and 4 bases from J; junction bases left unmatched: 5. CDR3 length: 14 residues. CDR3 nucleotide sequence: TGTGCCAGCAGGTGGACAGGGGGAGGCACTGAAGCTTTCTTT. It is translated as CASRWTGGGTEAFF.

The chain couples TRBV19 to TRBJ2-3; D gene ambiguous. The CDR3 extends over 13 amino acids. Germline V gene sequence: CDR1 LNHDA, CDR2 SQIVND (reference sequence). V was clipped by 5 bases and J by 4 bases, with 10 bases between them. The CDR3 bases are TGTGCCAGTAGTGAATGGGCCGCAGATACGCAGTATTTT. Residues: CASSEWAADTQYF. The variable domain in full, with the rest retrieved from reference TRBV19 and TRBJ2-3, is DGGITQSPKYLFRKEGQNVTLSCEQNLNHDAMYWYRQDPGQGLRLIYYSQIVNDFQKGDIAEGYSVSREKKESFPLTVTSAQKNPTAFYLCASSEWAADTQYFGPGTRLTVL.

This rearrangement joins TRBV15 to TRBJ2-3; D gene uncertain. This CDR3 is built from 16 residues. Deletions cut 4 bases from V and 6 bases from J, with 20 bases between. Germline V lookup: CDR1 LNHNV, CDR2 YYDKDF (reference sequence). CDR3 DNA: TGTGCCACCAGCACCGAGACCGCCTCAGGCTATGATACGCAGTATTTT. Amino acid sequence: CATSTETASGYDTQYF. Complete variable domain (other parts from reference TRBV15 and TRBJ2-3): DAMVIQNPRYQVTQFGKPVTLSCSQTLNHNVMYWYQQKSSQAPKLLFHYYDKDFNNEADTPDNFQSRRPNTSFCFLDIRSPGLGDTAMYLCATSTETASGYDTQYFGPGTRLTVL.

The chain couples TRBV9 to TRBJ1-3; 8 nucleotides match TRBD1. CDR1 is SGDLS, CDR2 YYNGEE, per germline. V shed 0 bases and J 11 bases; nucleotides not matched to a gene: 7. CDR3 length: 14 amino acids. CDR3 residues: CASSVEGVDRAIYF. CDR3 sequence (DNA): TGTGCCAGCAGCGTAGAGGGGGTGGACAGGGCCATATATTTT. Looking up the rest from reference TRBV9 and TRBJ1-3 gives the full variable domain: DSGVTQTPKHLITATGQRVTLRCSPRSGDLSVYWYQQSLDQGLQFLIQYYNGEERAKGNILERFSAQQFPDLHSELNLSSLELGDSALYFCASSVEGVDRAIYFGEGSWLTVV.

The chain employs TRBV19 and TRBJ2-7, with 7 bases identical to TRBD2. CDR3 size: 14 residues. V trimming: 5 bases; J trimming: 2 bases; junction bases outside the gene matches: 6. Germline loops: CDR1 LNHDA, CDR2 SQIVND (reference sequence). CDR3 nucleotide sequence: TGTGCCAGTAGTTCCCCGGGACTAACCTACGAGCAGTACTTC. Its translation: CASSSPGLTYEQYF.

The V and J genes are TRBV6-5 and TRBJ2-7, with 7 nucleotides matching TRBD1. Germline V gene sequence: CDR1 MNHEY, CDR2 SVGAGI. After removal of 6 bases from V and 2 bases from J, the junction contained 4 bases not matched to a gene. The CDR3 covers 13 residues. DNA of the CDR3: TGTGCCAGCAGGTACGACAGGGCCTACGAGCAGTACTTC. This codes for CASRYDRAYEQYF.

The CDR3 spells CASSLGTGAPGEQYF. For the CDR3, the DNA is TGTGCCAGCAGCTTAGGGACAGGGGCCCCTGGCGAGCAGTACTTC. The chain employs TRBV11-2 and TRBJ2-7; 9 bases align to TRBD1. The V and J ends lost 1 base and 6 bases, in that order; junction bases with no gene match: 7. Germline loops: CDR1 SGHAT, CDR2 FQNNGV. The CDR3 runs to 15 residues.

The chain uses TRBV5-4 and TRBJ2-5; 7 bases align to TRBD2. The V gene's germline CDR1 is SGHNT and CDR2 YYREEE (reference sequence). The V segment lost 3 bases and the J segment 5 bases; nucleotides outside the gene matches: 4. The CDR3 length is 13 residues. In nucleotides, the CDR3 is TGTGCCAGCAGCTCACTAGCGTCCGAGACCCAGTACTTC. Translated: CASSSLASETQYF.

The rearrangement uses TRBV15 and TRBJ2-7, with unresolved D. This CDR3 has 14 amino acids. Germline CDR1 and CDR2: LNHNV and YYDKDF (reference sequence). V lost 0 bases to trimming and J lost 2 bases, with 8 bases between them. The CDR3 reads CATSRDVYTYEQYF. The CDR3 nucleotides read TGTGCCACCAGCAGAGATGTTTATACCTACGAGCAGTACTTC.

The V gene is TRBV2, the J gene TRBJ2-3; TRBD2 matches 11 bases. This CDR3 region has 16 residues. Germline CDR1 is SNHLY and CDR2 is FYNNEI. V was clipped by 3 bases and J by 2 bases; unmatched bases: 4. CDR3: CASSDGTSGLTDTQYF. CDR3 nucleotide sequence: TGTGCCAGCAGTGATGGGACTAGCGGACTCACAGATACGCAGTATTTT.

The rearrangement links TRBV6-2 or TRBV6-3 to TRBJ2-5; tentative D call: TRBD2 (6 bases). Trimming stripped 6 bases from V and 2 bases from J, with 13 bases between. The CDR3 contains 14 residues. Germline CDR1 is MNHEY and CDR2 is SVGEGT. CDR3 region: CASSPRDFQETQYF. As DNA, the CDR3 is TGTGCCAGCAGCCCCCGGGACTTTCAAGAGACCCAGTACTTC.

The CDR3 reads CASSDFGRGSYNEQFF. DNA for the CDR3: TGCGCCAGCAGTGATTTTGGGAGGGGATCCTACAATGAGCAGTTCTTC. The genes are TRBV10-2 and TRBJ2-1, with TRBD2 matching over 7 bases. The germline V gene encodes CDR1 WSHSY and CDR2 SAAADI. The CDR3 is made up of 16 amino acids. V was clipped by 3 bases and J by 1 base; unmatched bases: 6.

The genes are TRBV11-2 and TRBJ2-7; D uncertain. V lost 5 bases and J lost 7, with 9 bases in between. The CDR3 covers 11 residues. Germline V gives CDR1 SGHAT, CDR2 FQNNGV. Here the CDR3 DNA reads TGTGCCAGCAGCCCCCAATCAGAGCAGTACTTC. Translation: CASSPQSEQYF. Full variable domain (rest looked up from reference TRBV11-2 and TRBJ2-7): EAGVAQSPRYKIIEKRQSVAFWCNPISGHATLYWYQQILGQGPKLLIQFQNNGVVDDSQLPKDRFSAERLKGVDSTLKIQPAKLEDSAVYLCASSPQSEQYFGPGTRLTVT.

The CDR3 here is CASKQAGVGSYNEQFF. The CDR3 DNA follows: TGTGCCAGCAAACAAGCGGGAGTGGGGTCCTACAATGAGCAGTTCTTC. The rearrangement joins TRBV27 to TRBJ2-1, with 8 bases lining up with TRBD2. The CDR3 runs 16 residues. V shed 7 bases and J 1 base; nucleotides not matched to a gene: 9. Germline loops: CDR1 MNHEY, CDR2 SMNVEV (reference sequence).

V usage is TRBV6-5 and J usage is TRBJ1-1; possibly TRBD1 for D (6 bases). The CDR3 runs 13 residues. V lost 4 bases to trimming and J lost 1 base, with 7 bases between them. The germline V gene has CDR1 MNHEY and CDR2 SVGAGI. For the CDR3, the DNA is TGTGCCAGCAGTTCGACAGGGAACACTGAAGCTTTCTTT. Translation gives CASSSTGNTEAFF.

Points on this clone: The identical CDR3 is also encoded by other nucleotide sequences in the sample. V and J are TRBV7-2 and TRBJ2-3; D might be TRBD1 (5 bases). Between the trimmed V and J ends, which lost 0 bases and 0 bases, there was a span of 7 bases. Germline-derived CDR1 and CDR2 are SGHTA and FQGNSA. This CDR3 has 15 residues. The DNA for the CDR3 is TGTGCCAGCAGCTTAGCCCCAGGGAGCACAGATACGCAGTATTTT. Residues: CASSLAPGSTDTQYF.

This rearrangement joins TRBV2 to TRBJ2-1, with a weak D call TRBD1 (6 bases). This CDR3 comprises 15 residues. Germline V gene lookup returns CDR1 SNHLY and CDR2 FYNNEI. V dropped 2 bases and J dropped 4 bases, with 12 bases sitting between them. The CDR3 DNA follows: TGTGCCAGCAGTGAAATCAGGGGCGTTTACAATGAGCAGTTCTTC. Translated: CASSEIRGVYNEQFF.

This clone was observed once. CDR3 DNA sequence: TGTGCCAGCAGTTCGGACAGGGAGACTGAAGCTTTCTTT. It specifies CASSSDRETEAFF. This chain uses TRBV2 with TRBJ1-1; 8 bases line up with TRBD1. The CDR3 spans 13 residues. The trim removed 5 bases at V and 5 bases at J, leaving 4 bases unmatched. Germline V CDR1 and CDR2: SNHLY, FYNNEI.

The V and J genes are TRBV7-2 and TRBJ2-7; D perhaps matches TRBD2 (6 bases). V was cut by 3 bases and J by 7 bases, with 16 bases left in between. Germline V gene data show CDR1 as SGHTA and CDR2 as FQGNSA. The CDR3 is 14 amino acids. The CDR3 DNA follows: TGTGCCAGCAGCTTGGATAGGGACGGGGGAGAGCAGTACTTC. It translates to CASSLDRDGGEQYF.

The chain has TRBV7-2 and TRBJ2-3; 10 bases are shared with TRBD1. CDR1 is SGHTA, CDR2 FQGNSA, per germline. This CDR3 is 19 amino acids long. V dropped 0 bases and J dropped 4; count of bases not matched to a gene: 13. Written as DNA, the CDR3 is TGTGCCAGCAGCTTAGCGCCCCAAAACCCGACAGGGGGCGCAGATACGCAGTATTTT. Translating it yields CASSLAPQNPTGGADTQYF.

This clone has only a few counts. The chain is built from TRBV19 and TRBJ1-2; tentative D call: TRBD1 (6 bases). Germline values: CDR1 LNHDA, CDR2 SQIVND (reference sequence). Trimming removed 5 bases at V and 8 bases at J, with 21 bases between. The length of the CDR3 is 15 residues. The CDR3: CASSLGRGRPGGYTF. CDR3 bases: TGTGCCAGTAGTCTCGGCAGGGGCCGACCGGGGGGCTACACCTTC.

The chain uses TRBV6-5 and TRBJ2-7; no clear D gene. The CDR3 runs 11 residues. V was cut by 7 bases and J by 3 bases, with 7 bases left in between. Germline-derived CDR1 and CDR2 are MNHEY and SVGAGI. CDR3 protein: CASTRDYEQYF. The CDR3 DNA sequence: TGTGCCAGCACCCGAGACTACGAGCAGTACTTC.

The chain carries TRBV6-2 or TRBV6-3 and TRBJ2-1; 11 nucleotides line up with TRBD2. V lost 3 bases, J lost 3 bases, and 7 bases stayed unmatched. CDR3 length equals 17 residues. Germline CDR1 reads MNHEY; CDR2 reads SVGEGT. CDR3 coding DNA: TGTGCCAGCAGTTATTCCGGACTAGCGGGCATCTACAATGAGCAGTTCTTC. It specifies CASSYSGLAGIYNEQFF.

The V gene is TRBV7-2, the J gene TRBJ1-5, with D perhaps matching TRBD1 (6 bases). The germline V gene has CDR1 SGHTA and CDR2 FQGNSA. The germline V and J ends were trimmed by 0 bases and 2 bases, with 14 bases remaining between them. The CDR3 loop spans 17 amino acids. The CDR3 spells CASSLAGGANGNQPQHF. The CDR3 DNA follows: TGTGCCAGCAGCTTAGCAGGGGGGGCGAATGGCAATCAGCCCCAGCATTTT.

The V gene is TRBV7-9, the J gene TRBJ1-4; D unresolved. V lost 5 bases and J lost 4, with 17 bases in between. The CDR3 consists of 16 residues. Germline CDR1 reads SEHNR; CDR2 reads FQNEAQ (reference sequence). The DNA of the CDR3 is TGTGCCAGCAGCCCACCCTCAGAGGCCTATAATGAAAAACTGTTTTTT. It specifies CASSPPSEAYNEKLFF. Combining the CDR3 with reference TRBV7-9 and TRBJ1-4 gives the whole variable domain DTGVSQNPRHKITKRGQNVTFRCDPISEHNRLYWYRQTLGQGPEFLTYFQNEAQLEKSRLLSDRFSAERPKGSFSTLEIQRTEQGDSAMYLCASSPPSEAYNEKLFFGSGTQLSVL.

The genes are TRBV27 and TRBJ1-1; D remains ambiguous. V shed 0 bases and J shed 4 bases, with 9 bases lying between them. Germline-derived CDR1 and CDR2 are MNHEY and SMNVEV (reference sequence). This CDR3 is built from 14 residues. The CDR3: CASSLSSYITEAFF. The CDR3 bases are TGTGCCAGCAGTTTATCGTCATACATCACTGAAGCTTTCTTT.

The sample holds many counts of this clone. The chain carries TRBV12-3 or TRBV12-4 and TRBJ1-2, with D possibly matching TRBD1 (6 bases). This CDR3 contains 13 residues. Trimming pared 5 bases from V and 7 bases from J, leaving 14 bases between. As DNA, the CDR3 is TGTGCCAGCAGTGCTCGACAGGCTGCTGGCTACACCTTC. This codes for CASSARQAAGYTF.